This entry concerns a single T cell receptor beta chain. The sample has other DNA sequences that encode this CDR3 too. This specimen comes from a study of blood T cell repertoires in COVID-19. Per the original methods: Estimates of nucleated cell counts were drawn from the amplification of reference gene primers. Profiling relied on immunoSEQ multiplex PCR, and the TCRdb table lists in-frame clones only, not all of them. V, J and clone size reflect that table, while D and trimming were determined from the DNA. The sample carries about 150,000 clones, over 60% recorded once. Germline V lookup: CDR1 SGHNT, CDR2 YENEEA. Trimming left V 3 bases short and J 0 bases short, with 6 bases between. The CDR3 is 13 residues long.

Sequenced material: peripheral blood. The chain couples TRBV11-3 to TRBJ2-7; D may be TRBD1 (5 bases). This TCR derives from a man at least 80 years old with acute or convalescent COVID-19. CDR3 nucleotides: TGTGCCAGCAGCTTCGACAGCTCCTACGAGCAGTACTTC. Amino acid sequence: CASSFDSSYEQYF.